Below, 21 T cell receptor beta chains from the same sample are listed, as sequenced in a study of patients with pleural tuberculosis (TCRdb year 2014). Sequencing relied on an Illumina Genome Analyzer IIx. TCRdb's own reprocessing of the public reads used fastp at Q25 and MiXCR and kept productive beta chains. Every entry covers one CDR3 protein and lists the most common genes and DNA from its rows. In all, the sample holds about 50,000 distinct CDR3 sequences, and about 7.3% of those were seen once. The ten largest clones represent 15% to 20% of the sample. Receptors were obtained from a human donor with pleural tuberculosis.

To note about this clonotype: A read error may explain this, as a much larger clone is one base away. The rearrangement joins TRBV3-1 to TRBJ1-1, with TRBD1 as a possible D gene (6 bases). This CDR3 has 14 residues. CDR1 LGHDT and CDR2 YNNKEL come from the germline V gene (reference sequence). Trimming pared 3 bases from V and 3 bases from J, leaving 11 bases between. CDR3 sequence: CASSQEGQYTEAFF. The DNA for the CDR3 is TGTGCCAGCAGCCAGGAAGGACAGTACACTGAAGCTTTCTTT.

This clonotype occurred many times. V is TRBV11-1 and J is TRBJ2-3; 7 bases are shared with TRBD2. The CDR3 extends over 15 amino acids. Germline CDR1 reads SGHAT; CDR2 reads FQDESV (reference sequence). V was pared by 5 bases and J by 2 bases, with 7 bases of the junction left unmatched. CDR3 nucleotide sequence: TGTGCCAGCAGCCCCTTCCAGCGGGACACAGATACGCAGTATTTT. The encoded protein is CASSPFQRDTDTQYF.

This clonotype was detected many times. The chain links TRBV6-2 or TRBV6-3 to TRBJ1-1; 8 bases line up with TRBD1. CDR1 is MNHEY and CDR2 is SVGEGT in the germline V gene. With V trimmed by 2 bases and J by 5 bases, 7 bases remained unmatched. This CDR3 region has 15 residues. The CDR3 bases are TGTGCCAGCAGTTACCTGACAGGGGCCAGGACTGAAGCTTTCTTT. Its translation is CASSYLTGARTEAFF.

A word on this clonotype: A much larger clone is a single base away; this may be a read error. The chain employs TRBV10-3 and TRBJ1-1; D perhaps matches TRBD1 (6 bases). CDR3 length: 16 residues. The V gene lost 4 bases and the J gene lost 4 bases, with 19 bases spanning the gap. The germline V gene has CDR1 ENHRY and CDR2 SYGVKD. CDR3 region: CAISGKRGGMVTEAFF. CDR3 coding DNA: TGTGCCATCAGTGGAAAACGAGGGGGGATGGTCACTGAAGCTTTCTTT.

The sample holds many counts of this clonotype. The gene calls are TRBV4-3 and TRBJ1-1; D is undetermined. Looked up from germline, CDR1 is LGHNA and CDR2 is YSLEER. The ends were cut back, 2 bases at V and 0 bases at J, with 7 bases in the middle. The CDR3 has 14 residues. CDR3 DNA: TGCGCCAGCAGCCAAACGTTCATGAACACTGAAGCTTTCTTT. Its protein is CASSQTFMNTEAFF.

This clonotype has more than one count but fewer than ten. Being one base from a much bigger clone, this may be a read error. The rearrangement uses TRBV12-3 or TRBV12-4 and TRBJ1-1, with 8 nucleotides matching TRBD1. The V segment lost 8 bases and the J segment 5 bases; nucleotides outside the gene matches: 16. This CDR3 comprises 16 residues. The CDR3 here is CASATYWAGGRTEAFF. For the CDR3, the DNA is TGTGCCAGCGCTACTTATTGGGCAGGGGGCAGGACTGAAGCTTTCTTT.

The sample holds many counts of this clonotype. The chain uses TRBV11-2 and TRBJ2-1, with 8 nucleotides matching TRBD2. J gave up 8 bases and V 5 bases, and 5 bases lay outside the gene matches. The CDR3 runs to 13 residues. Germline V lookup: CDR1 SGHAT, CDR2 FQNNGV. In DNA form, the CDR3 reads TGTGCCAGCAGCCAACGGGAGGGATATGAGCAGTTCTTC. It specifies CASSQREGYEQFF.

This clonotype was picked up many times. This rearrangement joins TRBV28 to TRBJ2-1; TRBD2 might be the D (6 bases). This CDR3 spans 12 amino acids. V was trimmed by 0 bases and J by 15 bases, leaving 12 bases between them. Germline values: CDR1 MDHEN, CDR2 SYDVKM. The CDR3 reads CASSLWAGKGFF. As DNA, the CDR3 is TGTGCCAGCAGTTTATGGGCGGGAAAGGGGTTCTTC.

The chain uses TRBV7-8 and TRBJ2-3; no clear D gene. The CDR3 is made up of 14 amino acids. V dropped 1 base and J dropped 2 bases, with 7 bases sitting between them. CDR1 is SGHVS and CDR2 is FQNEAQ in the germline V gene. CDR3 sequence (DNA): TGTGCCAGCAGCTTAGGCTTAAACACAGATACGCAGTATTTT. It yields the protein CASSLGLNTDTQYF.

This clonotype was observed many times. The gene calls are TRBV11-2 and TRBJ2-1; D not certain. Germline V CDR1 and CDR2: SGHAT, FQNNGV. The V and J ends lost 5 bases and 7 bases respectively, with 15 bases between them. This CDR3 comprises 14 residues. CDR3: CASSPRTRWNEQFF. The CDR3, as DNA: TGTGCCAGCAGCCCTCGGACCAGATGGAATGAGCAGTTCTTC.

The table lists this clonotype with many counts. The genes are TRBV6-4 and TRBJ1-1, with D possibly matching TRBD1 (5 bases). The CDR3 has 13 amino acids. V dropped 2 bases and J dropped 4 bases, with 8 bases sitting between them. Germline CDR1 is MRHNA and CDR2 is SNTAGT. CDR3 sequence reads: CASSDRGGTEAFF. DNA for the CDR3: TGTGCCAGCAGTGACAGGGGTGGCACTGAAGCTTTCTTT.

The chain is built from TRBV29-1 and TRBJ1-2, with D perhaps TRBD1 (5 bases). There are 11 residues in the CDR3. Germline V gene data show CDR1 as SQVTM and CDR2 as ANQGSEA. The CDR3 is CTVEGLGGYTF. The DNA for the CDR3 is TGCACCGTCGAGGGGTTGGGTGGCTACACCTTC.

This clonotype was detected many times. The chain has TRBV6-1 and TRBJ1-5; D is perhaps TRBD1 (5 bases). V was pared by 8 bases and J by 1 base, with 12 bases between. There are 14 residues in the CDR3. The germline V gene has CDR1 MNHNS and CDR2 SASEGT. The CDR3 DNA sequence: TGTGCCAGCGGGAGGTGGGGCAGCAATCAGCCCCAGCATTTT. Translating gives CASGRWGSNQPQHF.

The chain carries TRBV12-5 and TRBJ1-4; possibly TRBD1 for D (5 bases). Germline CDR1 reads LGHNT; CDR2 reads FRNRAP. The CDR3 covers 11 residues. Trimming took off 7 bases at V and 9 bases at J, with 9 bases between the two ends. For the CDR3, the DNA is TGTGCTAGTGCCCAGGGCCAAAAACTGTTTTTT. Translated: CASAQGQKLFF.

This clonotype showed up just a few times. This sequence joins TRBV19 and TRBJ2-1, with D unresolved. The length of the CDR3 is 16 residues. V lost 5 bases, J lost 0 bases, and 14 bases lay in between. Germline CDR1 LNHDA, CDR2 SQIVND (reference sequence). CDR3: CASSLIPVSSYNEQFF. CDR3 in DNA: TGTGCCAGTAGTTTAATCCCTGTGAGCTCCTACAATGAGCAGTTCTTC.

This clonotype occurred many times. V and J are TRBV20-1 and TRBJ2-5; 7 positions match TRBD2. V lost 1 base to trimming and J lost 3 bases; unmatched junction nucleotides: 2. The CDR3 is 13 residues long. The germline V gene has CDR1 DFQATT and CDR2 SNEGSKA (reference sequence). CDR3 in amino acids: CSARASGEETQYF. The DNA for the CDR3 is TGCAGTGCTAGAGCTAGCGGCGAAGAGACCCAGTACTTC.

Many counts were recorded for this clonotype. The chain links TRBV24-1 to TRBJ2-1; perhaps TRBD2 as D (6 bases). CDR1 and CDR2 (germline): KGHDR, SFDVKD. This CDR3 is 15 amino acids long. V lost 3 bases, J lost 9 bases, and 17 bases lay in between. The CDR3, as DNA: TGTGCCACCAGTGATCCTAGCGCCCGGCGGGTTGAGCAGTTCTTC. Its translation is CATSDPSARRVEQFF.

With regard to this clonotype: The junction and the germline gene differ at one end; a read error may be behind it. The gene calls are TRBV12-3 or TRBV12-4 and TRBJ2-3; D is unclear. The CDR3 totals 15 residues. The CDR3 protein is CASSFQSRLTATQYF. CDR3 bases: TGTGCCAGCAGTTTTCAGAGCCGTCTCACAGCTACGCAGTATTTT.

This clonotype was observed a few times. The chain employs TRBV11-2 and TRBJ2-2; D may be TRBD2 (6 bases). The germline V gene encodes CDR1 SGHAT and CDR2 FQNNGV. Trimming took 2 bases from V and 5 from J, leaving 18 bases between them. The CDR3 contains 17 residues. The CDR3 nucleotides read TGTGCCAGCAGCTTATATGGGCGGGGCAAAACTACCGGGGAGCTGTTTTTT. Protein sequence: CASSLYGRGKTTGELFF.

Concerning this clonotype itself: A much larger clone is a single base away; this may be a read error. The V gene is TRBV11-1, the J gene TRBJ2-5; D remains unclear. The V gene lost 5 bases and the J gene lost 0 bases, with 10 bases spanning the gap. The CDR3 runs 14 residues. The V gene's germline CDR1 is SGHAT and CDR2 FQDESV (reference sequence). CDR3 sequence reads: CASSMTQYQETQYF. CDR3 nucleotides: TGTGCCAGCAGCATGACTCAGTACCAAGAGACCCAGTACTTC.

In this sample, this clonotype turned up many times. The chain uses TRBV7-8 and TRBJ1-1; D unclear. V lost 1 base to trimming and J lost 7 bases, with 10 bases between them. Germline assignment: CDR1 SGHVS and CDR2 FQNEAQ. CDR3 length: 13 residues. In nucleotides, the CDR3 is TGTGCCAGCAGCTTAGGGGCCGGCCTTGAAGCTTTCTTT. Amino acid sequence: CASSLGAGLEAFF.